The sequence of this TCR beta chain was determined in a study of blood T cells in healthy people across ages. CDR1 is SGHAT, CDR2 FQNNGV, per germline. Including both end residues, the CDR3 is 15 amino acids long. Primed by a sample-barcoded 5' primer and a J-beta primer mix, a second PCR proceeded for about 6 to 12 cycles. TCRdb passed the 5' RACE reads through MiXCR, listing each CDR3 protein once. The sample has hundreds of thousands of distinct CDR3 sequences, 45% to 70% seen once. The count of this clonotype is one. The DNA is left out, because the CDR3 cannot be placed on it with certainty; the CDR3 is given as TCRdb lists it.

The gene calls are TRBV11-2 and TRBJ2-6; TRBD2, the D gene given by the table, was not confirmed from the DNA. The sequencing sample was made of blood. The receptor comes from a man aged 40-49 years in good health. CDR3 amino acids: CASSLWGGGANVPTF.